This T cell receptor beta chain is drawn from a study of human T cells and chemical hapten exposure. The overall study: Patients received weekly diphenylcyclopropenone doses to the scalp throughout the approximately 25-week study.

Individual cDNA molecules received unique molecular identifiers in the library. TCRdb used MiXCR to reprocess the RACE reads, holding one entry per CDR3 protein. The table has around 50,000 distinct CDR3 sequences, 8% to 9.5% seen once. The CDR3 runs 12 residues. V was shortened by 3 bases and J by 0 bases, with 2 bases between the two germline ends. Time point in this sample: patch test 1, 2 weeks after DPC sensitization. Treatment in this sample: therapeutic diphenylcyclopropenone sensitization with weekly scalp DPC. Every patch test was put on after a blood sample was taken. Unfractionated whole blood was the source of the extracted total RNA.

The sequence was collected from a woman between 45 and 65 years old with alopecia areata. Some clones in this sample may be carry-over from other donors' samples. This chain joins TRBV12-3 or TRBV12-4 and TRBJ1-2; D unresolved. The starting material was whole blood, obtained in connection with sensitization to the hapten diphenylcyclopropenone (DPC). This CDR3 reads CASSFTNYGYTF. DNA for the CDR3: TGTGCCAGCAGTTTCACTAACTATGGCTACACCTTC.